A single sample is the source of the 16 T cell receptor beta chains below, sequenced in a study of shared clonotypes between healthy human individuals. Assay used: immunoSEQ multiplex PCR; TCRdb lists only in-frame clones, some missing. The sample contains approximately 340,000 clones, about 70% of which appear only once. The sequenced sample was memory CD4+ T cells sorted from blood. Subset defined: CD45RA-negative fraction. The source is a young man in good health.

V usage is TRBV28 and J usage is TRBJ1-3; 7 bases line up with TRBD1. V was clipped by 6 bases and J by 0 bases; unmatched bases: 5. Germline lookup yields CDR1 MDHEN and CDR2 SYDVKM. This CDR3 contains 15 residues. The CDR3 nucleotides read TGTGCCAGCAGCCTACAGGGGAGCTCTGGAAACACCATATATTTT. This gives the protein CASSLQGSSGNTIYF.

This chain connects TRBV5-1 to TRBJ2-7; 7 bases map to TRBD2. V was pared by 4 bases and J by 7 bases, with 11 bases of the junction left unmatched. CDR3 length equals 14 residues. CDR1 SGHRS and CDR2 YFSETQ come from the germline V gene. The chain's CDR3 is CASSVTSESREQYF. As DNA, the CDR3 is TGCGCCAGCAGCGTCACTAGCGAATCGAGAGAGCAGTACTTC.

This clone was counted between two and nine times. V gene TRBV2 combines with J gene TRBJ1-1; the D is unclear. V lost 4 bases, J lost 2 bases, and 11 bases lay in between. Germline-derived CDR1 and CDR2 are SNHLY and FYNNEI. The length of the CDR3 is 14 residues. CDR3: CASSVRVLNTEAFF. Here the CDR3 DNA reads TGTGCCAGCAGTGTCCGGGTTTTAAACACTGAAGCTTTCTTT.

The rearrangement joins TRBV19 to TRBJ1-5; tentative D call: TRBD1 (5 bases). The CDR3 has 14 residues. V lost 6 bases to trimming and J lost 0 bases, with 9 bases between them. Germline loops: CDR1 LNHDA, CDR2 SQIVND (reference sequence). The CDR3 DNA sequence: TGTGCCAGTAGAACCGGGGGTAGCAATCAGCCCCAGCATTTT. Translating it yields CASRTGGSNQPQHF.

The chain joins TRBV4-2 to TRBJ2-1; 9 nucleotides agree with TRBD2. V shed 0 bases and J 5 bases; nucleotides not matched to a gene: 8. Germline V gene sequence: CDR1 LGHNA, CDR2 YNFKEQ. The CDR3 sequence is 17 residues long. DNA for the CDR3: TGTGCCAGCAGCCAAGAGAGGCGACTAGCGGCCGACAATGAGCAGTTCTTC. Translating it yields CASSQERRLAADNEQFF.

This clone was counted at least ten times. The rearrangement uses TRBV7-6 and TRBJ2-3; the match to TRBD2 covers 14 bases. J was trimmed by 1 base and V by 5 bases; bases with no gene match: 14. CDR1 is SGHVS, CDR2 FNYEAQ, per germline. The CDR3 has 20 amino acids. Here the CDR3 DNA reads TGTGCCAGCAGCCCCTGGGGGACTAGCGGGAGTGGCCCTGGCACAGATACGCAGTATTTT. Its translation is CASSPWGTSGSGPGTDTQYF.

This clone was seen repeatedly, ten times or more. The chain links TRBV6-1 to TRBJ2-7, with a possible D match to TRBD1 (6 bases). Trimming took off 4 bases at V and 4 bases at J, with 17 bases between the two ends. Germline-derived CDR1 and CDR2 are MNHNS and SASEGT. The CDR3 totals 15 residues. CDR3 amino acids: CASSGGRSDLYEQYF. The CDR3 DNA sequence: TGTGCCAGCAGTGGGGGGCGGTCGGACCTTTACGAGCAGTACTTC.

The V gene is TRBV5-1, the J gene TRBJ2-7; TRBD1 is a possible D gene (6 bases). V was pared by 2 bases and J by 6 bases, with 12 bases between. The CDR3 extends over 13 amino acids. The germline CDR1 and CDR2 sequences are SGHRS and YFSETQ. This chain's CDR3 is CASSLNQGREQYF. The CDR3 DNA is TGCGCCAGCAGCTTAAACCAGGGGCGCGAGCAGTACTTC. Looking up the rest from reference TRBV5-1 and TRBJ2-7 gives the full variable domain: KAGVTQTPRYLIKTRGQQVTLSCSPISGHRSVSWYQQTPGQGLQFLFEYFSETQRNKGNFPGRFSGRQFSNSRSEMNVSTLELGDSALYLCASSLNQGREQYFGPGTRLTVT.

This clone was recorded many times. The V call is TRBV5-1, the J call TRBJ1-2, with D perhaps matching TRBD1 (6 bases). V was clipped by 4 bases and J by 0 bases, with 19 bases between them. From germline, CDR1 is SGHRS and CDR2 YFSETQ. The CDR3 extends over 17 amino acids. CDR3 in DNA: TGCGCCAGCAGCAAGGCAAGGACAGATACTACTAACTATGGCTACACCTTC. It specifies CASSKARTDTTNYGYTF.

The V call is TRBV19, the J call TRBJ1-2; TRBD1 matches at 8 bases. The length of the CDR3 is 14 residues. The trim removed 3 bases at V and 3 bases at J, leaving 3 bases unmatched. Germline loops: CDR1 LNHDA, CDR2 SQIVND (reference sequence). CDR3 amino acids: CASSIVDRDYGYTF. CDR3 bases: TGTGCCAGTAGTATTGTGGACAGGGACTATGGCTACACCTTC.

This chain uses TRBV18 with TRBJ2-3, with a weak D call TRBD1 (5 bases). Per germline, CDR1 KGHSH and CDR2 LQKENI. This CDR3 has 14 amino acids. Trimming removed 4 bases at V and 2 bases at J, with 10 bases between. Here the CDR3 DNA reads TGTGCCAGCTCACGCGAACAGGTCACAGATACGCAGTATTTT. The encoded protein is CASSREQVTDTQYF. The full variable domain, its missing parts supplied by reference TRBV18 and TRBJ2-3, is NAGVMQNPRHLVRRRGQEARLRCSPMKGHSHVYWYRQLPEEGLKFMVYLQKENIIDESGMPKERFSAEFPKEGPSILRIQQVVRGDSAAYFCASSREQVTDTQYFGPGTRLTVL.

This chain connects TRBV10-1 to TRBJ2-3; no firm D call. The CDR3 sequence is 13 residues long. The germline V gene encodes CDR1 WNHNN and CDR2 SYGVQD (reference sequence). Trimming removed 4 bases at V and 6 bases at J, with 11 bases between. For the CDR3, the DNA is TGCGCCAGCAGTGTGGGTGCCCAGGATACGCAGTATTTT. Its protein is CASSVGAQDTQYF.

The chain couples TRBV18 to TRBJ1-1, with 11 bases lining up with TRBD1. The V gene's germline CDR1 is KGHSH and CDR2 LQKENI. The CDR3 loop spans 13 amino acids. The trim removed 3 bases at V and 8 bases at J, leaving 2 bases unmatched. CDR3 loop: CASSPRDRGEAFF. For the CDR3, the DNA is TGTGCCAGCTCACCCCGGGACAGGGGGGAAGCTTTCTTT.

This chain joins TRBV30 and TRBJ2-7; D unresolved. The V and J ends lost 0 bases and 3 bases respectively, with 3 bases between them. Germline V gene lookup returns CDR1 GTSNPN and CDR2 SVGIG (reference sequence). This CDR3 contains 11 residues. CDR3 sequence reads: CAWSVLYEQYF. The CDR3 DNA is TGTGCCTGGAGTGTACTCTACGAGCAGTACTTC.

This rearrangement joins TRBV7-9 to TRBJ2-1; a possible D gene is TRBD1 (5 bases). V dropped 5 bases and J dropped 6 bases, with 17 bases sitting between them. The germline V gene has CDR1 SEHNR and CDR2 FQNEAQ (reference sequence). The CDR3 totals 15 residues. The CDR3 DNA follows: TGTGCCAGCAGCAAAGGGTCAGGGCAGGGCAATGAGCAGTTCTTC. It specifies CASSKGSGQGNEQFF.

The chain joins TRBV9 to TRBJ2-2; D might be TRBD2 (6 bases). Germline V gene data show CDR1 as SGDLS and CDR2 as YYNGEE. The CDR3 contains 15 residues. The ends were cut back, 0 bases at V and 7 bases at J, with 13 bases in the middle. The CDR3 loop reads CASSVDGRESGELFF. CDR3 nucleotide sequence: TGTGCCAGCAGCGTAGACGGGAGAGAGAGCGGGGAGCTGTTTTTT. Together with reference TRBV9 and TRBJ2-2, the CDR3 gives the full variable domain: DSGVTQTPKHLITATGQRVTLRCSPRSGDLSVYWYQQSLDQGLQFLIQYYNGEERAKGNILERFSAQQFPDLHSELNLSSLELGDSALYFCASSVDGRESGELFFGEGSRLTVL.